The 23 T cell receptor beta chains below all came from one sample that was sequenced in a study of blood T cell repertoires in COVID-19. Method: immunoSEQ multiplex PCR; TCRdb's copy keeps in-frame clones and lacks some. The sample includes some 180,000 clones, roughly four fifths of them seen just once. Sequencing was carried out using peripheral blood. The receptors originated from a woman aged 40 to 50 with COVID-19, enrolled during active disease.

The chain carries TRBV25-1 and TRBJ2-5; 10 nucleotides agree with TRBD2. This CDR3 region has 15 residues. Trimming cost V 3 bases and J 5 bases; bases outside gene matches: 6. Germline loops: CDR1 MGHDK, CDR2 SYGVNS. The CDR3 sequence is CASSDLAGALETQYF. The CDR3 nucleotides are TGTGCCAGCAGTGACCTAGCGGGAGCTTTGGAGACCCAGTACTTC. The whole variable domain, remainder taken from reference TRBV25-1 and TRBJ2-5, is EADIYQTPRYLVIGTGKKITLECSQTMGHDKMYWYQQDPGMELHLIHYSYGVNSTEKGDLSSESTVSRIRTEHFPLTLESARPSHTSQYLCASSDLAGALETQYFGPGTRLLVL.

The chain has TRBV28 and TRBJ2-7; 10 bases fit TRBD2. There are 14 residues in the CDR3. The germline CDR1 and CDR2 sequences are MDHEN and SYDVKM. The V gene end was trimmed by 5 bases and the J gene end by 7 bases; junction bases not matched to a gene: 8. The CDR3 protein is CASSVASGRQEQYF. In DNA form, the CDR3 reads TGTGCCAGCAGTGTGGCTAGCGGGAGACAGGAGCAGTACTTC.

V gene TRBV11-2 combines with J gene TRBJ1-6, with TRBD1 matching 9 bases. Germline V gene data show CDR1 as SGHAT and CDR2 as FQNNGV. The ends lost 7 bases at V and 5 bases at J; junction bases unmatched: 6. The CDR3 has 15 amino acids. CDR3 amino acids: CASTPGQGHNSPLHF. The CDR3 bases are TGTGCCAGCACCCCGGGACAGGGACATAATTCACCCCTCCACTTT.

The chain links TRBV5-1 to TRBJ2-1, with 11 bases identical to TRBD1. CDR1 is SGHRS and CDR2 is YFSETQ in the germline V gene. Germline trimming cut 4 bases from V and 0 bases from J; bases unmatched to any gene: 3. The CDR3 consists of 16 residues. The CDR3: CASSKGTGGSYNEQFF. CDR3 nucleotides: TGCGCCAGCAGCAAGGGGACAGGGGGCTCCTACAATGAGCAGTTCTTC.

This chain connects TRBV30 to TRBJ1-5; the match to TRBD1 covers 7 bases. In germline, CDR1 is GTSNPN, CDR2 SVGIG (reference sequence). This CDR3 comprises 13 residues. The J segment lost 2 bases and the V segment lost 3 bases, leaving 1 base of the junction unmatched. CDR3 loop: CAWRQGGNQPQHF. CDR3 sequence (DNA): TGTGCCTGGAGGCAGGGGGGCAATCAGCCCCAGCATTTT.

With respect to this clone: At one of its ends the junction is not consistent with the germline gene, which may arise from a read error. The chain carries TRBV7-7 and TRBJ2-1; 12 nucleotides line up with TRBD2. The CDR3 has 16 amino acids. Germline V gives CDR1 SSHAT, CDR2 FNYEAQ (reference sequence). The CDR3 loop is CASSMRLAGGHNEQFF. The CDR3 nucleotides read TGTGCTAGCAGCATGAGGCTAGCGGGAGGGCACAATGAGCAGTTCTTC.

This chain connects TRBV19 to TRBJ1-1; TRBD1 might be the D (6 bases). Trimming removed 5 bases at V and 1 base at J, with 14 bases between. The germline CDR1 and CDR2 sequences are LNHDA and SQIVND (reference sequence). CDR3 length: 15 amino acids. CDR3 amino acids: CASSSRTEWNTEAFF. Here the CDR3 DNA reads TGTGCCAGTAGTTCCAGGACAGAGTGGAACACTGAAGCTTTCTTT.

The chain uses TRBV6-5 and TRBJ2-7; 9 nucleotides line up with TRBD2. CDR1 and CDR2 from the germline V gene are MNHEY and SVGAGI. With V trimmed by 1 base and J by 3 bases, 4 bases remained unmatched. The CDR3 has 15 amino acids. This CDR3 is CASSYLASGNYEQYF. The CDR3, as DNA: TGTGCCAGCAGTTACTTAGCTAGCGGGAACTACGAGCAGTACTTC.

In the case of this clone: Its ends do not fully match the called genes, so a read error is possible. V and J are TRBV24-1 and TRBJ1-5; a weak D match, TRBD1 (6 bases). Germline lookup yields CDR1 KGHDR and CDR2 SFDVKD. The CDR3 runs to 16 residues. CDR3 sequence reads: CATSDLQGQGNQPQHF. The CDR3 nucleotides are TGTGCCACCAGCGATTTGCAGGGGCAGGGCAATCAGCCCCAGCATTTT.

This clone appeared a few times. V and J are TRBV6-2 or TRBV6-3 and TRBJ1-2, with D possibly matching TRBD1 (5 bases). This CDR3 spans 15 amino acids. Germline V gene data show CDR1 as MNHEY and CDR2 as SVGEGT. Trimming removed 6 bases at V and 4 bases at J, with 18 bases between. CDR3 coding DNA: TGTGCCAGCAGCCGCCGCGGGACGGGGAGCTATGGCTACACCTTC. Translation: CASSRRGTGSYGYTF.

The chain has TRBV27 and TRBJ1-2; D not resolved. V was clipped by 8 bases and J by 3 bases, with 13 bases between them. The CDR3 is 13 residues long. Germline loops: CDR1 MNHEY, CDR2 SMNVEV (reference sequence). DNA for the CDR3: TGTGCCAGCGGCTTATACGGGGACTATGGCTACACCTTC. It is translated as CASGLYGDYGYTF.

The chain joins TRBV12-5 to TRBJ1-5, with 7 bases identical to TRBD1. Per the germline V gene, CDR1 is LGHNT and CDR2 is FRNRAP. The CDR3 contains 16 residues. Trimming took 0 bases from V and 3 from J; bases not matched to a gene: 5. CDR3 nucleotides: TGTGCTAGTGGTTTGGTCCTGGGACAGAACAATCAGCCCCAGCATTTT. Its protein is CASGLVLGQNNQPQHF. The whole variable domain, remainder taken from reference TRBV12-5 and TRBJ1-5, is DARVTQTPRHKVTEMGQEVTMRCQPILGHNTVFWYRQTMMQGLELLAYFRNRAPLDDSGMPKDRFSAEMPDATLATLKIQPSEPRDSAVYFCASGLVLGQNNQPQHFGDGTRLSIL.

V usage is TRBV6-5 and J usage is TRBJ1-6, with 7 nucleotides matching TRBD1. The CDR3 is 14 amino acids. Trimming at V came to 5 bases and at J to 9 bases, leaving 7 bases not matched to a gene. CDR1 is MNHEY, CDR2 SVGAGI, per germline. The CDR3 sequence: CASSTGTETSPLHF. The CDR3 DNA is TGTGCCAGCAGTACCGGGACAGAGACTTCACCCCTCCACTTT.

This chain connects TRBV15 to TRBJ2-3; D not certain. V lost 0 bases and J lost 8, with 9 bases in between. From germline, CDR1 is LNHNV and CDR2 YYDKDF (reference sequence). This CDR3 has 13 amino acids. The CDR3 protein is CATSRDPTPTQYF. The DNA of the CDR3 is TGTGCCACCAGCAGAGATCCTACCCCTACGCAGTATTTT. Supplemented by reference TRBV15 and TRBJ2-3, the full variable domain reads DAMVIQNPRYQVTQFGKPVTLSCSQTLNHNVMYWYQQKSSQAPKLLFHYYDKDFNNEADTPDNFQSRRPNTSFCFLDIRSPGLGDTAMYLCATSRDPTPTQYFGPGTRLTVL.

This rearrangement joins TRBV4-1 to TRBJ2-2; 8 bases align to TRBD1. This CDR3 is built from 18 residues. Germline trimming cut 1 base from V and 5 bases from J; bases unmatched to any gene: 12. Germline V gene lookup returns CDR1 MGHRA and CDR2 YSYEKL. The CDR3 coding sequence is TGCGCCAGCAGCCAAGGCGGAGGCGGGACAGGTAAGACCGGGGAGCTGTTTTTT. This encodes CASSQGGGGTGKTGELFF.

The gene calls are TRBV1 and TRBJ2-7; the DNA was not compared with TRBD2, the D call given in the table. TRBV1 corresponds to a pseudogene. The CDR3 runs 17 residues. The CDR3 protein is CTSSQTPTSGASYEQYV. In nucleotides, the CDR3 is TGCACCAGCAGCCAAACCCCAACTAGCGGGGCCTCCTACGAGCAGTACGTC.

This clone was found a few times. The chain uses TRBV4-1 and TRBJ1-2; D gene unclear. Germline CDR1 and CDR2: MGHRA and YSYEKL. This CDR3 contains 14 residues. Trimming took 0 bases from V and 7 from J, leaving 12 bases between them. The CDR3 here is CASSQESPGSGYTF. The CDR3 DNA sequence: TGCGCCAGCAGCCAAGAAAGTCCCGGTAGTGGCTACACCTTC.

CDR3 DNA sequence: TGTGCCAGCAGCCAAGAAAGGCGGGAGTCGGTCGGGGAGCTGTTTTTT. This translates into CASSQERRESVGELFF. The chain is built from TRBV3-1 (or the pseudogene TRBV3-2) and TRBJ2-2, with 7 nucleotides matching TRBD2. The V segment lost 0 bases and the J segment 7 bases; nucleotides outside the gene matches: 8. The CDR3 consists of 16 residues. CDR1 is LGHDT, CDR2 YNNKEL, per germline (reference sequence).

This clone has more than one count but fewer than ten. J is TRBJ2-7 and V is TRBV7-6; D not certain. Germline V gene lookup returns CDR1 SGHVS and CDR2 FNYEAQ. This CDR3 is built from 16 residues. Trimming removed 5 bases at V and 0 bases at J, with 17 bases between. The CDR3 sequence: CASSPPYTRSSYEQYV. The CDR3, as DNA: TGTGCCAGCAGCCCCCCGTATACAAGGAGCTCCTACGAGCAGTACGTC.

The chain is built from TRBV19 and TRBJ1-1; the match to TRBD1 covers 11 bases. The CDR3 consists of 16 residues. The trim removed 1 base at V and 12 bases at J, leaving 13 bases unmatched. The V gene's germline CDR1 is LNHDA and CDR2 SQIVND (reference sequence). DNA of the CDR3: TGTGCCAGTAGTATAGCGCTCATTTGGACAGGGGGCGAGACTTTCTTT. Its protein is CASSIALIWTGGETFF.

The sample holds one count of this clone. The gene calls are TRBV6-5 and TRBJ2-1; 14 bases match TRBD2. Germline V CDR1 and CDR2: MNHEY, SVGAGI. V was clipped by 5 bases and J by 10 bases; unmatched bases: 7. The length of the CDR3 is 15 residues. The chain's CDR3 is CASSLPGLAGEEQFF. The CDR3 region has the DNA TGTGCCAGCAGTCTACCGGGACTAGCGGGGGAAGAGCAGTTCTTC.

The V gene is TRBV4-1, the J gene TRBJ1-1, with TRBD1 matching over 8 bases. Unmatched junction bases numbered 7, after V lost 2 bases and J lost 5 bases. CDR3 length: 15 amino acids. Per the germline V gene, CDR1 is MGHRA and CDR2 is YSYEKL. CDR3 region: CASSQKDRGMTEAFF. DNA of the CDR3: TGCGCCAGCAGCCAAAAAGACAGGGGAATGACTGAAGCTTTCTTT.

This clone has more than one count but fewer than ten. The chain joins TRBV7-2 to TRBJ2-3, with TRBD2 matching over 9 bases. V lost 1 base, J lost 2 bases, and 4 bases stayed unmatched. Germline V gives CDR1 SGHTA, CDR2 FQGNSA. The CDR3 sequence is 16 residues long. CDR3 DNA sequence: TGTGCCAGCAGCTTAGTCCCTAGCGGGGCCACAGATACGCAGTATTTT. This gives the protein CASSLVPSGATDTQYF.